These 6 T cell receptor beta chains share one sample of origin, sequenced in a study of early T cells in non-severe SARS-CoV-2 infection. MiXCR, applied by TCRdb to the 5' RACE reads, yields one record per CDR3 protein. Of some 80,000 distinct CDR3 sequences detected, about 5% appear once; the ten largest clones hold approximately 7.4%. This specimen consisted of whole blood, obtained at baseline. These receptor sequences come from an adult who was a healthcare worker with PCR-confirmed SARS-CoV-2 infection or an uninfected control (not recorded which).

This clonotype has just a few counts. The CDR3 loop reads CSAPGTLYEQYF. The CDR3, as DNA: TGCAGTGCCCCCGGGACTCTCTACGAGCAGTACTTC. This chain links TRBV20-1 with TRBJ2-7, with D perhaps matching TRBD2 (6 bases). With 6 bases removed from V and 3 bases from J, the gap between germline ends came to 12 bases. Germline-derived CDR1 and CDR2 are DFQATT and SNEGSKA (reference sequence). The CDR3 has 12 amino acids.

J is TRBJ1-2 and V is TRBV7-2; possibly TRBD1 for D (5 bases). Germline V gene data show CDR1 as SGHTA and CDR2 as FQGNSA. Trimming took 3 bases from V and 2 from J, leaving 13 bases between them. The length of the CDR3 is 15 residues. DNA of the CDR3: TGTGCCAGCAGCTTGATTGCCCAGGGCAACTATGGCTACACCTTC. Translating it yields CASSLIAQGNYGYTF.

This clonotype showed up many times. The rearrangement uses TRBV4-1 and TRBJ1-4; D remains unclear. CDR1 and CDR2 (germline): MGHRA, YSYEKL. The CDR3 sequence is 16 residues long. V lost 0 bases to trimming and J lost 12 bases, with 20 bases between them. CDR3 coding DNA: TGCGCCAGCAGCCAAGATTGGGTGAATGCTGCGGTGGAACTGTTTTTT. Amino acids: CASSQDWVNAAVELFF.

This clonotype was detected a few times. V is TRBV7-9 and J is TRBJ1-3; D is uncertain. The CDR3 totals 14 residues. V was pared by 7 bases and J by 1 base, with 11 bases between. Germline CDR1 is SEHNR and CDR2 is FQNEAQ (reference sequence). Here the CDR3 DNA reads TGTGCCAGCAAAATTGAACCATCTGGAAACACCATATATTTT. Protein: CASKIEPSGNTIYF.

This clonotype was detected ten times or more. This chain connects TRBV28 to TRBJ1-4; D remains ambiguous. Germline V CDR1 and CDR2: MDHEN, SYDVKM. Trimming cost V 3 bases and J 8 bases, with 4 bases left between them. The CDR3 extends over 11 amino acids. CDR3 sequence: CASSLWEKLFF. The CDR3 DNA reads as TGTGCCAGCAGTTTGTGGGAAAAACTGTTTTTT.

This clonotype was observed many times. V usage is TRBV18 and J usage is TRBJ2-7, with a possible D match to TRBD2 (6 bases). V was shortened by 1 base and J by 5 bases, with 12 bases between the two germline ends. Germline CDR1 and CDR2: KGHSH and LQKENI. The CDR3 is 14 residues long. Written as DNA, the CDR3 is TGTGCCAGCTCACCACGGTCGGAGGGAGACGAGCAGTACTTC. It specifies CASSPRSEGDEQYF.